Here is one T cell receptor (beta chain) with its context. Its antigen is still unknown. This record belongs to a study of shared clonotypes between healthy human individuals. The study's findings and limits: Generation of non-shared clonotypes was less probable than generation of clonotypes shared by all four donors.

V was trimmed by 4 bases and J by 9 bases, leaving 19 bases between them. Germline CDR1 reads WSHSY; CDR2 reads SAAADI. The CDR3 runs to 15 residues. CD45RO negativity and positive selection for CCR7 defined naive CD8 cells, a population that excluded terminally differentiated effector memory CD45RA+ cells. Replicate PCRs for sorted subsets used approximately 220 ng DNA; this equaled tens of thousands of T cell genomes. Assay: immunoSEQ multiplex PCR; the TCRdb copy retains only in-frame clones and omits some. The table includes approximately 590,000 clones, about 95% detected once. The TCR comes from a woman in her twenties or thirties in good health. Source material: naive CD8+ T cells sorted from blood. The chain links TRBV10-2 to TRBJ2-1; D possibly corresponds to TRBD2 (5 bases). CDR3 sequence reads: CASSGASRNRGEQFF. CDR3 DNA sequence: TGCGCCAGCAGTGGGGCTAGCAGAAACCGTGGTGAGCAGTTCTTC.